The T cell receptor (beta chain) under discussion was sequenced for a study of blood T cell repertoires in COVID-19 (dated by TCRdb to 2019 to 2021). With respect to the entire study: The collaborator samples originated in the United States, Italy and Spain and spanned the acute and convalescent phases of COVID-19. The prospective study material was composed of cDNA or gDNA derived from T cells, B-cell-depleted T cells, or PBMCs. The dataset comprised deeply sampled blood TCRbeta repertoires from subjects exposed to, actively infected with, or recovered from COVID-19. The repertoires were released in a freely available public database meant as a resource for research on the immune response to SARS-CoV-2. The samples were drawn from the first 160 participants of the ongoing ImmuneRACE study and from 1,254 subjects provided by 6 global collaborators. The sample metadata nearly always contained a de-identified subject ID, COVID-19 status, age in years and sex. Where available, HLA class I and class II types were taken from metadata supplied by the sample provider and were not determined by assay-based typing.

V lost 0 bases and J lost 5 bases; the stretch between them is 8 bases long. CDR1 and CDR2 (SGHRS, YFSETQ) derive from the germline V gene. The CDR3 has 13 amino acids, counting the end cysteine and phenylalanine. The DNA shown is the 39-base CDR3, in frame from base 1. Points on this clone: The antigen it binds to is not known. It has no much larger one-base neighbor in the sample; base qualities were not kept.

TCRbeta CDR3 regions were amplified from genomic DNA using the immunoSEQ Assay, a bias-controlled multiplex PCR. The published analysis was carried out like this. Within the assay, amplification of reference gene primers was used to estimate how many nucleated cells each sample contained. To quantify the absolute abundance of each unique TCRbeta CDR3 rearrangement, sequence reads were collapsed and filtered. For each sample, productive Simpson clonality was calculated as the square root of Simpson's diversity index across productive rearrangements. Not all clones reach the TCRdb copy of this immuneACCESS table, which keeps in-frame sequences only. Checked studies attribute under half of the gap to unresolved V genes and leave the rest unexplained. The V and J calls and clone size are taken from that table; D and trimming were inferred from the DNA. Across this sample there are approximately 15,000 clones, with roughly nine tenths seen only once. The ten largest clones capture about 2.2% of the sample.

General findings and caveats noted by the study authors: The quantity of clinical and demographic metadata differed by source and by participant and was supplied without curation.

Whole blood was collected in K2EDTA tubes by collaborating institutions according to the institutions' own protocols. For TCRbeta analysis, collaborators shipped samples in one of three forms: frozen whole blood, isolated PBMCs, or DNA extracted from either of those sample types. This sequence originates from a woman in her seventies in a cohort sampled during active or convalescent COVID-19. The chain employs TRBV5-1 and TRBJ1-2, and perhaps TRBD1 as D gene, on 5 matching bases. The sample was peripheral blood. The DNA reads TGCGCCAGCAGCTTGGACAGGTCGTATGGCTACACCTTC. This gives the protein CASSLDRSYGYTF. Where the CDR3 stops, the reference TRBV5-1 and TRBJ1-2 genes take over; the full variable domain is KAGVTQTPRYLIKTRGQQVTLSCSPISGHRSVSWYQQTPGQGLQFLFEYFSETQRNKGNFPGRFSGRQFSNSRSEMNVSTLELGDSALYLCASSLDRSYGYTFGSGTRLTVV.